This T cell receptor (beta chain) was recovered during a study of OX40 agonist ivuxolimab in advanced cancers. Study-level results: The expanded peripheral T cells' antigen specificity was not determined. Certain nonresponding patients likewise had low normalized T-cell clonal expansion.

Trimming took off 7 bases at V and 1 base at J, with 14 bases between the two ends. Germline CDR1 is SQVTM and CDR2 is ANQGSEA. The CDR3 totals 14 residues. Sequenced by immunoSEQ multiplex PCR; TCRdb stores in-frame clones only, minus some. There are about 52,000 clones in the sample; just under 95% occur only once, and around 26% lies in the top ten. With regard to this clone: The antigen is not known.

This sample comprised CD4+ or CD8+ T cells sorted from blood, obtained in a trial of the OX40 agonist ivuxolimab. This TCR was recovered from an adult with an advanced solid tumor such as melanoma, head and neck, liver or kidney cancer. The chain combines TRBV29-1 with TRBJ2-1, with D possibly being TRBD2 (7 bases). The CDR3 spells CSALGGESYNEQFF. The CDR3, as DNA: TGCAGCGCACTAGGGGGGGAATCCTACAATGAGCAGTTCTTC.